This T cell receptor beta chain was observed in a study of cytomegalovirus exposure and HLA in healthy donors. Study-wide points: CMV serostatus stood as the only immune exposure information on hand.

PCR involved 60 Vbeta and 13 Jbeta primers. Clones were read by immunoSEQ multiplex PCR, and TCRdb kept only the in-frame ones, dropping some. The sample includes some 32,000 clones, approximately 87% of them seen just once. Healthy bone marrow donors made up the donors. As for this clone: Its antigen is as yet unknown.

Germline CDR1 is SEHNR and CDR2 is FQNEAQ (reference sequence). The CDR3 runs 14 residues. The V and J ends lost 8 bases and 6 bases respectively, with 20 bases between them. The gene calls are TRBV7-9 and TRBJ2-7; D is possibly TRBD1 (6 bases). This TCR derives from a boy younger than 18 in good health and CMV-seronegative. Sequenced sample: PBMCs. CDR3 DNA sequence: TGTGCCAGCCGGATGGGGCAGGGGCTAAGCGAGCAGTACTTC. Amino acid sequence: CASRMGQGLSEQYF.